This TCR beta chain was sequenced during a study of shared clonotypes between healthy human individuals. General study findings and limits: With few donors, the genetic and exposure-history diversity represented was limited. Sequencing depth was expected to affect clonotype sharing among donors. Approximately 5% was the fraction of naive CD4 clonotypes found shared across a few donors.

Regarding this clone: Its target is not known.

CD45RO-negative CD8 cells positively selected for CCR7 made up the naive population, which excluded terminally differentiated effector memory CD45RA+ cells. Produced via immunoSEQ multiplex PCR; TCRdb's table is partial and in-frame only. The table lists around 580,000 clones, 95% to 98% of them singletons. Germline loops: CDR1 MNHEY, CDR2 SMNVEV (reference sequence). V was pared by 4 bases and J by 4 bases, with 22 bases between. CDR3 length equals 17 residues. The V gene is TRBV27, the J gene TRBJ1-2; the D is unclear. The sample comprised naive CD8+ T cells sorted from blood. This sequence originates from a man aged 25-45 years in good health. The CDR3: CASSSVFGRETPYGYTF. CDR3 sequence (DNA): TGTGCCAGCAGTTCCGTTTTCGGACGGGAGACCCCCTATGGCTACACCTTC.